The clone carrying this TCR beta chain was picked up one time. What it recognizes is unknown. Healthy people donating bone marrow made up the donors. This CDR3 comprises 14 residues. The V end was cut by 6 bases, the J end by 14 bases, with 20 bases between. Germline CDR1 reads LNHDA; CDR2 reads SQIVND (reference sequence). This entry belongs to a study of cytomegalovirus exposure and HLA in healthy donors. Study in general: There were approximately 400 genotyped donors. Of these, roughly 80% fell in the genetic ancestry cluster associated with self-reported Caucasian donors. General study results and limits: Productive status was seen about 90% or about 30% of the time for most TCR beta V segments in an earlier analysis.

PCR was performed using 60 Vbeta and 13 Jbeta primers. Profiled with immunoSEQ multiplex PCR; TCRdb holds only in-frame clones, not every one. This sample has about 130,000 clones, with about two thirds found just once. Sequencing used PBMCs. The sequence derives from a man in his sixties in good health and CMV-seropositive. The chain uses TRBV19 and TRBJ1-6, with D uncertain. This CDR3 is CASSQDRVDSSLHF. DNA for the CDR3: TGTGCCAGTAGCCAAGACCGGGTCGATTCGTCCCTCCACTTT.